Below are 21 T cell receptor beta chains sequenced from a single sample in a study of shared clonotypes between healthy human individuals. The data were produced by immunoSEQ multiplex PCR, yet TCRdb's version contains in-frame clones alone and is incomplete. The sample lists about 2.4 million clones; 90% to 95% were seen once. The sequenced material came from naive CD4+ T cells sorted from blood. Subset in this sample: CD45RA+ positively selected. Source of these receptors: a man younger than 35 in good health.

The rearrangement uses TRBV11-3 and TRBJ2-1, with 10 bases aligning to TRBD2. This CDR3 region has 15 residues. Germline loops: CDR1 SGHNT, CDR2 YENEEA. J lost 5 bases, V lost 5 bases, and 6 bases had no gene match. CDR3 nucleotides: TGTGCCAGCAGCCCCGGGACTAGCGTAGACAATGAGCAGTTCTTC. Protein product: CASSPGTSVDNEQFF.

V gene TRBV7-2 combines with J gene TRBJ2-7; 12 positions agree with TRBD2. The germline V gene has CDR1 SGHTA and CDR2 FQGNSA. CDR3 length equals 16 residues. Trimming removed 5 bases from V and 4 bases from J; junction bases left unmatched: 9. CDR3 protein: CASSRTSGTFSYEQYF. DNA for the CDR3: TGTGCCAGCAGCAGGACTAGCGGGACCTTCTCGTACGAGCAGTACTTC.

V gene TRBV7-2 combines with J gene TRBJ1-2, with D possibly matching TRBD1 (5 bases). Germline V gives CDR1 SGHTA, CDR2 FQGNSA. V shed 1 base and J shed 8 bases, with 11 bases lying between them. The CDR3 contains 13 residues. The CDR3 coding sequence is TGTGCCAGCAGCTTAGGCCAGGGCCCCGGCTACACCTTC. It yields the protein CASSLGQGPGYTF.

The count of this clone is one. CDR3 nucleotides: TGCAGCGTTGGGAGGCCGTCTAACTATGGCTACACCTTC. Encoded protein: CSVGRPSNYGYTF. The chain couples TRBV29-1 to TRBJ1-2; no definite D call. V lost 4 bases, J lost 0 bases, and 9 bases lay in between. Germline CDR1 SQVTM, CDR2 ANQGSEA. This CDR3 region has 13 residues.

The chain joins TRBV11-2 to TRBJ2-1, with D perhaps TRBD2 (6 bases). V was cut by 5 bases and J by 0 bases, with 11 bases left in between. The CDR3 runs 15 residues. CDR1 is SGHAT and CDR2 is FQNNGV in the germline V gene. The CDR3 region is CASSVDYLSYNEQFF. The CDR3 DNA reads as TGTGCCAGCAGCGTGGACTATCTCTCCTACAATGAGCAGTTCTTC. Combining the CDR3 with reference TRBV11-2 and TRBJ2-1 gives the whole variable domain EAGVAQSPRYKIIEKRQSVAFWCNPISGHATLYWYQQILGQGPKLLIQFQNNGVVDDSQLPKDRFSAERLKGVDSTLKIQPAKLEDSAVYLCASSVDYLSYNEQFFGPGTRLTVL.

V usage is TRBV5-1 and J usage is TRBJ2-1; 11 bases match TRBD2. Looked up from germline, CDR1 is SGHRS and CDR2 is YFSETQ. This CDR3 has 18 amino acids. Trimming removed 3 bases from V and 4 bases from J; junction bases left unmatched: 12. The CDR3 protein is CASSSIRSGTSGYNEQFF. The CDR3 DNA reads as TGCGCCAGCAGCTCTATCAGATCGGGGACTAGCGGATACAATGAGCAGTTCTTC.

The sample holds one count of this clone. A read error may be the cause here, since a much bigger clone is one base away. Other DNA sequences in this specimen translate into the identical CDR3. CDR3 in amino acids: CASSLEETQYF. CDR3 in DNA: TGTGCCAGCAGCTTGGAGGAGACCCAGTACTTC. This sequence joins TRBV5-8 and TRBJ2-5; D gene unclear. The CDR3 length is 11 residues. Germline-derived CDR1 and CDR2 are SGHTS and YDEGEE. V shed 0 bases and J shed 5 bases, with 2 bases lying between them.

The rearrangement uses TRBV19 and TRBJ1-1; D unresolved. The germline V and J ends were trimmed by 3 bases and 5 bases, with 7 bases remaining between them. Germline V lookup: CDR1 LNHDA, CDR2 SQIVND (reference sequence). The CDR3 extends over 12 amino acids. The CDR3 here is CASSMVATEAFF. CDR3 in DNA: TGTGCCAGTAGTATGGTAGCGACTGAAGCTTTCTTT.

In this sample, this clone turned up once. The chain combines TRBV11-2 with TRBJ2-1, with 11 nucleotides matching TRBD2. Germline trimming cut 0 bases from V and 6 bases from J; bases unmatched to any gene: 13. This CDR3 is built from 19 residues. Germline CDR1 SGHAT, CDR2 FQNNGV. The DNA for the CDR3 is TGTGCCAGCAGCTTAGATTTCCGGCTAGCGGGGGGCTTAACCAATGAGCAGTTCTTC. Protein product: CASSLDFRLAGGLTNEQFF.

The chain joins TRBV6-6 to TRBJ2-2, with D tentatively TRBD1 (6 bases). Germline V lookup: CDR1 MNHNY, CDR2 SVGAGI (reference sequence). Trimming took 4 bases from V and 5 from J, leaving 14 bases between them. The CDR3 consists of 15 residues. The CDR3 DNA sequence: TGTGCCAGCAGTTCATCTGATAGGGGGACCGGGGAGCTGTTTTTT. Translated: CASSSSDRGTGELFF.

CDR3 DNA sequence: TGTGCCAGCAGTTACTCGACAAGGGGGAACACTGAAGCTTTCTTT. Translated, it gives CASSYSTRGNTEAFF. The V and J genes are TRBV6-6 and TRBJ1-1; tentatively, D is TRBD1 (5 bases). The germline V gene encodes CDR1 MNHNY and CDR2 SVGAGI (reference sequence). Trimming left V 0 bases short and J 1 base short, with 9 bases between. This CDR3 has 15 residues.

This clone was seen just once. In DNA form, the CDR3 reads TGTGCCAGCAGTACGGGGACAGGGATTTCCTACGAGCAGTACTTC. Translating gives CASSTGTGISYEQYF. The rearrangement links TRBV6-5 to TRBJ2-7; 9 bases line up with TRBD1. There are 15 residues in the CDR3. Per the germline V gene, CDR1 is MNHEY and CDR2 is SVGAGI. V shed 5 bases and J 1 base; nucleotides not matched to a gene: 6.

A remark on this clone: Other DNA sequences in this sample translate to the same CDR3. This CDR3 is CASSLEPTSYGYTF. DNA of the CDR3: TGTGCCAGCAGCTTGGAACCTACGAGCTATGGCTACACCTTC. This chain joins TRBV5-4 and TRBJ1-2; D gene unclear. The germline V gene encodes CDR1 SGHNT and CDR2 YYREEE (reference sequence). V dropped 0 bases and J dropped 4 bases, with 10 bases sitting between them. The CDR3 totals 14 residues.

Details on this clone: Other DNA sequences within the sample encode an identical CDR3. The chain carries TRBV5-1 and TRBJ2-7; the D is unclear. CDR1 SGHRS and CDR2 YFSETQ come from the germline V gene. This CDR3 has 14 residues. Trimming took 0 bases from V and 0 from J, leaving 7 bases between them. CDR3 coding DNA: TGCGCCAGCAGCTTGGGACCTACCTCCTACGAGCAGTACTTC. The encoded protein is CASSLGPTSYEQYF.

The chain recombines TRBV11-2 with TRBJ2-7; D possibly uses TRBD1 or TRBD2 (6 bases each). Trimming took 7 bases from V and 2 from J, leaving 15 bases between them. The CDR3 covers 14 residues. From germline, CDR1 is SGHAT and CDR2 FQNNGV. CDR3 nucleotides: TGTGCCAGCACCCTGGGGGGCGGGGCCTACGAGCAGTACTTC. This sequence encodes CASTLGGGAYEQYF.

The table lists this clone with a count of one. The chain is built from TRBV5-1 and TRBJ2-1; 8 positions agree with TRBD1. V shed 2 bases and J 4 bases; nucleotides not matched to a gene: 11. CDR1 and CDR2 from the germline V gene are SGHRS and YFSETQ. The CDR3 loop spans 17 amino acids. The CDR3 here is CASSFSSRTGPYNEQFF. The CDR3, as DNA: TGCGCCAGCAGCTTTTCTTCGAGGACAGGGCCGTACAATGAGCAGTTCTTC. Filled out from reference TRBV5-1 and TRBJ2-1, the complete variable domain reads KAGVTQTPRYLIKTRGQQVTLSCSPISGHRSVSWYQQTPGQGLQFLFEYFSETQRNKGNFPGRFSGRQFSNSRSEMNVSTLELGDSALYLCASSFSSRTGPYNEQFFGPGTRLTVL.

The J gene is TRBJ1-2, the V gene TRBV6-4; TRBD1 matches at 7 bases. The CDR3 sequence is 13 residues long. V dropped 4 bases and J dropped 3; count of bases not matched to a gene: 2. Germline CDR1 reads MRHNA; CDR2 reads SNTAGT. DNA for the CDR3: TGTGCCAGCAGTGTCACAGGGGACTATGGCTACACCTTC. It specifies CASSVTGDYGYTF.

This clone was recorded a few times. Other DNA sequences in this specimen translate into the identical CDR3. This chain links TRBV5-1 with TRBJ1-5, with D unclear. V lost 0 bases, J lost 2 bases, and 3 bases lay in between. Germline CDR1 and CDR2: SGHRS and YFSETQ. CDR3 length equals 13 residues. DNA of the CDR3: TGCGCCAGCAGCTTGGACGGCAATCAGCCCCAGCATTTT. This codes for CASSLDGNQPQHF. Using reference TRBV5-1 and TRBJ1-5 for the parts outside the CDR3, the full variable domain is KAGVTQTPRYLIKTRGQQVTLSCSPISGHRSVSWYQQTPGQGLQFLFEYFSETQRNKGNFPGRFSGRQFSNSRSEMNVSTLELGDSALYLCASSLDGNQPQHFGDGTRLSIL.

In regard to this clone: Within the sample, other DNA sequences also encode this same CDR3. The chain links TRBV19 to TRBJ2-3; D is uncertain. This CDR3 comprises 14 residues. V was clipped by 1 base and J by 0 bases, with 5 bases between them. Germline V gene data show CDR1 as LNHDA and CDR2 as SQIVND (reference sequence). The CDR3 sequence: CASSIGLSTDTQYF. The CDR3 coding sequence is TGTGCCAGTAGTATAGGTCTAAGCACAGATACGCAGTATTTT.

The sample holds one count of this clone. The chain joins TRBV5-4 to TRBJ2-3; D possibly uses TRBD1 or TRBD2 (5 bases each). The germline CDR1 and CDR2 sequences are SGHNT and YYREEE (reference sequence). V lost 2 bases to trimming and J lost 4 bases, with 20 bases between them. The CDR3 extends over 17 amino acids. CDR3 bases: TGTGCCAGCAGCTTCTTTGTAGCTGGGCTGGGGGCAGATACGCAGTATTTT. Translation: CASSFFVAGLGADTQYF. The full variable domain, in which reference TRBV5-4 and TRBJ2-3 provide the parts outside the CDR3, is ETGVTQSPTHLIKTRGQQVTLRCSSQSGHNTVSWYQQALGQGPQFIFQYYREEENGRGNFPPRFSGLQFPNYSSELNVNALELDDSALYLCASSFFVAGLGADTQYFGPGTRLTVL.

The chain links TRBV5-4 to TRBJ1-2; tentative D call: TRBD1 (6 bases). The CDR3 runs 14 residues. Germline assignment: CDR1 SGHNT and CDR2 YYREEE (reference sequence). V lost 0 bases and J 4 bases, leaving 10 bases between the germline ends. The CDR3 here is CASSLEGVGYGYTF. The CDR3 DNA follows: TGTGCCAGCAGCTTGGAGGGGGTAGGCTATGGCTACACCTTC.